The source of this TCR beta chain is a study of cytomegalovirus exposure and HLA in healthy donors. The PCR made use of 60 Vbeta and 13 Jbeta primers. Clones were sequenced by immunoSEQ multiplex PCR, and TCRdb holds only the in-frame ones, with some missing. The data show some 75,000 clones, and the top ten clones hold less than 6%. V gave up 1 base and J gave up 2 bases; unmatched junction bases: 2. Germline CDR1 and CDR2: MNHNS and SASEGT. The CDR3 is 14 residues long. Sequences were obtained from PBMCs. This TCR derives from a man in his forties in good health and CMV-seronegative. The chain uses TRBV6-1 and TRBJ2-7, with 7 bases matching TRBD1. The CDR3 reads CASSEGDSTYEQYF. For the CDR3, the DNA is TGTGCCAGCAGTGAAGGGGACAGTACCTACGAGCAGTACTTC.